This TCR beta chain originates from a study of blood T cell repertoires in COVID-19 (TCRdb year 2020). At the level of the whole study: Samples from collaborators originated in the United States, Italy and Spain and spanned both the acute and convalescent phases of COVID-19. The sample metadata nearly always contained a de-identified subject ID, COVID-19 status, age in years and sex. The repertoires were released in a freely available public database intended as a resource for research on the immune response to SARS-CoV-2. Subjects who had been exposed to COVID-19, were actively infected with it, or had recovered from it provided the deeply sampled blood TCRbeta repertoires that made up the dataset. The samples were drawn from the first 160 participants of the ongoing ImmuneRACE study and from over 950 subjects provided by 6 global collaborators. HLA class I and class II types, where available, came from metadata supplied by the sample provider rather than from assay-based typing. The prospective study material was composed of cDNA or gDNA derived from T cells, B-cell-depleted T cells, or PBMCs.

The immunoSEQ Assay, a bias-controlled multiplex PCR, was used to amplify TCRbeta CDR3 regions from genomic DNA. As for the original processing: Within the assay, amplification of reference gene primers was used to estimate how many nucleated cells each sample contained. To quantify the absolute abundance of each unique TCRbeta CDR3 rearrangement, sequence reads were collapsed and filtered. Productive Simpson clonality was computed per sample as the square root of Simpson's diversity index over productive rearrangements. TCRdb mirrors the immuneACCESS table, restricted to in-frame sequences. Some clones are absent from its copies; in checked studies, under half trace to an unresolved V gene, and the reason for the others is unknown. V and J calls and clone size are copied from that table; D and trimming were computed from the DNA. The sample table shows 88,000 or so clones, and 85% are seen once. The ten biggest clones cover about 3.8% of the sample.

The paper's findings and limits, for the study overall: The amount of clinical and demographic metadata varied by source and participant and was provided uncurated.

Each collaborating institution followed its own protocols to collect whole blood in K2EDTA tubes. For TCRbeta analysis, collaborators shipped samples as frozen whole blood, isolated PBMCs, or DNA extracted from either of those sample types. Counted from cysteine to phenylalanine, this CDR3 has 16 amino acids. Only the CDR3 DNA is retained, 48 bases long and in frame from the first base. The junction shows trimming of 4 bases on V and 6 bases on J, and the gene matches do not reach 7 bases of it. In the germline V gene, CDR1 corresponds to MNHEY and CDR2 to SVGAGI. Concerning this clone itself: Which antigen it targets is not known. Base qualities were left out, and no much larger clone turns up one base away.

The V and J genes are TRBV6-5 and TRBJ2-1; a stretch of 12 junction bases matches TRBD2. This sequence originates from a man in his sixties with acute or convalescent COVID-19. The sequenced sample was peripheral blood. The CDR3 is CASSSTSGRQTNEQFF. The DNA sequence is TGTGCCAGCAGTTCAACTAGCGGGAGGCAAACCAATGAGCAGTTCTTC.